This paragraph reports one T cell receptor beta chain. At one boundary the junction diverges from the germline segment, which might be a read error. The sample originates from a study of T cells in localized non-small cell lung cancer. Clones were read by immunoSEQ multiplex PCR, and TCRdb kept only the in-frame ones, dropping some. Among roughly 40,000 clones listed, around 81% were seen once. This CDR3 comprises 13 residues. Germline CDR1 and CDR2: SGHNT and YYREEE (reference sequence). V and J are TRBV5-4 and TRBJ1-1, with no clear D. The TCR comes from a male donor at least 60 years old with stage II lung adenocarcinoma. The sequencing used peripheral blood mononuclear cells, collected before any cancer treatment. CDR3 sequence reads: CDSSLEPWTEAFF. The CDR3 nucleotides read TGTGACAGCAGCTTGGAGCCGTGGACTGAAGCTTTCTTT.